Listed below are T cell receptor beta chains from one sample, sequenced in a study of OX40 agonist ivuxolimab in advanced cancers. The method was immunoSEQ multiplex PCR; TCRdb's version includes in-frame clones alone and lacks a portion of them. This sample has nearly 80,000 clones, with around 94% found just once. The source was CD4+ or CD8+ T cells sorted from blood, collected in a trial of the OX40 agonist ivuxolimab. These receptors came from an adult with an advanced solid tumor such as melanoma, head and neck, liver or kidney cancer. Both conserved end residues are part of each CDR3. Fields, in order: D gene, J gene, V gene, clone size, CDR3 protein, CDR3 DNA. The D gene is left open where the match is weak. Only part of the rows carry a size: once, few, many, or a class if the clone is expanded.

TRBD1 TRBJ2-1 TRBV7-9 . CASSSGQGGYNEQFF TGTGCCAGCAGCTCCGGACAGGGGGGCTACAATGAGCAGTTCTTC
TRBD1 TRBJ2-7 TRBV4-2 . CASSLGQGRYEQYF TGTGCCAGCAGCCTCGGACAGGGAAGGTACGAGCAGTACTTC
. TRBJ2-1 TRBV5-1 . CASSPTYYNEQFF TGCGCCAGCAGCCCTACTTACTACAATGAGCAGTTCTTC
. TRBJ2-2 TRBV2 . CASSELSGSGGELFF TGTGCCAGCAGTGAATTGTCAGGGTCGGGCGGGGAGCTGTTTTTT
. TRBJ1-5 TRBV6-5 few CASSYSKSNQPQHF TGTGCCAGCAGTTACTCGAAGAGCAATCAGCCCCAGCATTTT
TRBD2 TRBJ2-1 TRBV15 once CATSRDFGTSGSVEQFF TGTGCCACCAGCAGAGATTTTGGGACTAGCGGGAGCGTTGAGCAGTTCTTC
. TRBJ2-1 TRBV5-8 . CASSIGPAGLASYNEQFF TGTGCCAGCAGCATTGGACCCGCTGGGCTCGCATCCTACAATGAGCAGTTCTTC
. TRBJ2-3 TRBV5-6 once CASSPTSPKTDTQYF TGTGCCAGCAGCCCGACTTCTCCGAAAACAGATACGCAGTATTTT
. TRBJ1-4 TRBV6-5 . CASSSPPEEKLFF TGTGCCAGCAGCTCGCCCCCGGAGGAAAAACTGTTTTTT
. TRBJ2-3 TRBV10-2 . CASRGDHTDTQYF TGCGCCAGCAGAGGGGACCACACAGATACGCAGTATTTT
. TRBJ2-2 TRBV19 . CASSMAVGELFF TGTGCCAGTAGTATGGCCGTCGGGGAGCTGTTTTTT
. TRBJ2-1 TRBV9 . CASSVYSPGVEQFF TGTGCCAGCAGCGTATACTCCCCGGGGGTTGAGCAGTTCTTC
TRBD1 TRBJ2-1 TRBV5-1 . CASSLYRGYNEQFF TGCGCCAGCAGCTTATACAGGGGTTACAATGAGCAGTTCTTC
. TRBJ2-7 TRBV6-6 . CATHRAYEQYF TGTGCCACCCACCGCGCCTACGAGCAGTACTTC
. TRBJ2-3 TRBV19 . CASSIRDGGVADTQYF TGTGCCAGTAGTATCCGCGATGGAGGGGTAGCAGATACGCAGTATTTT
TRBD1 TRBJ1-2 TRBV28 . CASSPMLQGAGYGYTF TGTGCCAGCAGTCCAATGCTGCAGGGGGCTGGGTATGGCTACACCTTC
. TRBJ2-6 TRBV11-2 . CASSLGGRAAGANVLTF TGTGCCAGCAGCTTAGGCGGCAGGGCTGCTGGGGCCAACGTCCTGACTTTC
. TRBJ1-5 TRBV4-2 . CASSQDPGQPVNQPQHF TGTGCCAGCAGCCAAGATCCTGGCCAACCCGTTAATCAGCCCCAGCATTTT
. TRBJ1-2 TRBV9 . CASSPGTGYGYTF TGTGCCAGCAGCCCTGGGACCGGCTATGGCTACACCTTC
TRBD1 TRBJ2-7 TRBV7-2 once CASSLLGQGSYEQYF TGTGCCAGCAGCTTACTGGGACAGGGGTCCTACGAGCAGTACTTC
. TRBJ2-6 TRBV5-4 . CASSLWGSGANVLTF TGTGCCAGCAGCTTGTGGGGTTCCGGGGCCAACGTCCTGACTTTC
. TRBJ2-7 TRBV27 . CASAGRGYEQYF TGTGCCAGCGCCGGCAGGGGCTACGAGCAGTACTTC
. TRBJ2-5 TRBV7-6 . CASGDSPQETQYF TGTGCCTCGGGAGACAGCCCGCAAGAGACCCAGTACTTC
. TRBJ2-3 TRBV28 . CASTGWVDTQYF TGTGCCAGCACAGGGTGGGTAGATACGCAGTATTTT
TRBD2 TRBJ2-7 TRBV7-6 . CASSLVLSLAGVGEQYF TGTGCCAGCAGCTTAGTGCTTTCACTTGCGGGAGTTGGCGAGCAGTACTTC
. TRBJ2-1 TRBV28 . CASSRTGLLMNHNEQFF TGTGCCAGCAGCCGAACGGGCCTCTTAATGAACCACAATGAGCAGTTCTTC
. TRBJ2-1 TRBV19 . CASSIRVYNEQFF TGTGCCAGTAGTATCAGAGTATACAATGAGCAGTTCTTC
. TRBJ2-7 TRBV4-2 . CASSQDLGVPYEQYF TGTGCCAGCAGCCAAGACCTGGGGGTTCCCTACGAGCAGTACTTC
TRBD1 TRBJ2-3 TRBV6-4 . CATRQGQHTDTQYF TGTGCCACCCGACAGGGACAGCACACAGATACGCAGTATTTT
. TRBJ2-1 TRBV4-3 . CASSQEGHRDVPNEQFF TGCGCCAGCAGCCAAGAGGGCCACCGGGACGTCCCTAATGAGCAGTTCTTC
. TRBJ1-2 TRBV28 . CASSLYGHVNYGYTF TGTGCCAGCAGTTTATATGGCCATGTTAACTATGGCTACACCTTC
TRBD1 TRBJ2-7 TRBV11-2 . CASSIGTESYEQYF TGTGCCAGCAGCATAGGGACAGAATCCTACGAGCAGTACTTC
. TRBJ1-1 TRBV6-6 . CASSPITEAFF TGTGCCAGCAGTCCGATCACTGAAGCTTTCTTT
. TRBJ2-7 TRBV5-4 . CASSLDDSLEQYF TGTGCCAGCAGCTTGGATGACAGCTTAGAGCAGTACTTC
. TRBJ2-5 TRBV7-3 . CASSPDGRKTQYF TGTGCCAGCAGCCCAGATGGGAGAAAGACCCAGTACTTC
. TRBJ1-1 TRBV18 once CASSPDGNTEAFF TGTGCCAGCTCGCCCGACGGGAACACTGAAGCTTTCTTT
TRBD1 TRBJ2-7 TRBV30 . CAWTLTGGYSEQYF TGTGCCTGGACCTTAACAGGGGGCTACTCCGAGCAGTACTTC
. TRBJ2-3 TRBV9 . CASSLQDFRGGDTQYF TGTGCCAGCAGCCTACAGGACTTCAGGGGCGGAGATACGCAGTATTTT
. TRBJ1-1 TRBV4-3 . CASSQDRGGTEAFF TGCGCCAGCAGCCAAGATAGGGGGGGCACTGAAGCTTTCTTT
. TRBJ1-5 TRBV19 . CASSIPYSNQPQHF TGTGCCAGTAGTATCCCCTATAGCAATCAGCCCCAGCATTTT
. TRBJ1-5 TRBV19 . CASSITGTQGQPQHF TGTGCCAGTAGTATAACAGGGACGCAGGGACAGCCCCAGCATTTT
. TRBJ2-2 TRBV11-3 . CASSSSAGGINGELFF TGTGCCAGCAGCTCTTCGGCCGGGGGAATAAACGGGGAGCTGTTTTTT
. TRBJ1-5 TRBV5-6 . CASSLGGYSNQPQHF TGTGCCAGCAGCTTGGGGGGATATAGCAATCAGCCCCAGCATTTT
. TRBJ1-2 TRBV4-1 few CASSLTPEGIYGYTF TGCGCCAGCAGCCTTACTCCGGAAGGCATCTATGGCTACACCTTC
TRBD2 TRBJ2-3 TRBV13 . CASSPGLADTDTQYF TGTGCCAGCAGCCCGGGACTAGCGGATACAGATACGCAGTATTTT
. TRBJ1-5 TRBV27 few CASSLGGDQPQHF TGTGCCAGCAGTTTAGGCGGAGATCAGCCCCAGCATTTT
TRBD1 TRBJ1-1 TRBV9 . CASSPRDREHTEAFF TGTGCCAGCAGCCCCCGGGACAGGGAGCACACTGAAGCTTTCTTT